This T cell receptor beta chain appears in the sequencing data of a study of beta chain features in type 1 diabetes. The study, taken as a whole, reports: Moderate yet significant TCRB CDR3 shortening was seen in Type 1 diabetes patients in all four CD4+ subsets.

The authors reverse transcribed all of the isolated RNA, so sequencing captured expressed TCRB transcripts. The data were produced by immunoSEQ multiplex PCR, yet TCRdb's version contains in-frame clones alone and is incomplete. The table lists around 250,000 clones, 27% of them singletons. V dropped 6 bases and J dropped 9; count of bases not matched to a gene: 10. Germline V lookup: CDR1 MNHEY, CDR2 SVGAGI. The CDR3 covers 15 residues. Sorting that relied on CD45RO/CCR7/CD25/CD127/CD95/CD27 yielded CD4+ naive, central memory, regulatory and stem cell-like memory cells. Sorted populations all exceeded 98% purity. Regarding this clone: As yet, its antigen is unknown.

The sequenced sample was central memory CD4+ T cells from blood. The clonotype comes from a man aged 30 to 45 in good health. This chain connects TRBV6-5 to TRBJ1-6; TRBD1 aligns across 8 bases. The CDR3 DNA follows: TGTGCCAGCAGGGAGACAGGGGCCTTAGCTTCACCCCTCCACTTT. It translates to CASRETGALASPLHF.